This T cell receptor beta chain came from a study of T cell responses to AZD1222 COVID-19 vaccine. The V and J ends lost 2 bases and 8 bases respectively, with 12 bases between them. CDR1 is MNHNS and CDR2 is SASEGT in the germline V gene. The length of the CDR3 is 13 residues. Sequenced by immunoSEQ multiplex PCR; TCRdb stores in-frame clones only, minus some. The sample yields 200,000 or so clones, approximately 94% seen once. The sequence was obtained from an adult in good health. The sequences come from peripheral blood, collected on day 0 of AZD1222 vaccination. The V and J genes are TRBV6-1 and TRBJ1-2; perhaps TRBD1 as D (5 bases). CDR3 nucleotides: TGTGCCAGCAGTGAATACGCAGGGCAGGGCTACACCTTC. Residues: CASSEYAGQGYTF.